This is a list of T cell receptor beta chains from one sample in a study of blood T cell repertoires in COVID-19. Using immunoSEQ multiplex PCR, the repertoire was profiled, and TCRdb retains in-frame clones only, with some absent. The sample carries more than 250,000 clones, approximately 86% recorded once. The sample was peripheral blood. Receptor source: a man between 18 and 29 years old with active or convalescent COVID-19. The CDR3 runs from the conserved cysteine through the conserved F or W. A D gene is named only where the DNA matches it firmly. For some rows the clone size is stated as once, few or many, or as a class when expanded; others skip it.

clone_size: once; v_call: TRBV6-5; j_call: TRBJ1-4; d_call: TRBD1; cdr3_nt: TGTGCCAGCAGGCCCGGACAGGGGACTAATGAAAAACTGTTTTTT; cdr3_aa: CASRPGQGTNEKLFF
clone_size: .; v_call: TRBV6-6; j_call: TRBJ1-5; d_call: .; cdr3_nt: TGTGCCAGCAGTTTACAGGGTCGCAATCAGCCCCAGCATTTT; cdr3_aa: CASSLQGRNQPQHF
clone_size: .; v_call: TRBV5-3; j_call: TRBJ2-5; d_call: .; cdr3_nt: TGTGCCAGAAGCTTGGGGCGGATAAAGACCCAGTACTTC; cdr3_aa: CARSLGRIKTQYF
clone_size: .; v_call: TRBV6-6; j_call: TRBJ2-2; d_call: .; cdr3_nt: TGTGCCAGCAGTTACAATCGGAACACCGGGGAGCTGTTTTTT; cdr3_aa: CASSYNRNTGELFF
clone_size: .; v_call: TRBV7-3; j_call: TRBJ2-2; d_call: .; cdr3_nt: TGTGCCAGCAGCTCCCCTTTTTTTCCCGGGGAGCTGTTTTTT; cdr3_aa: CASSSPFFPGELFF
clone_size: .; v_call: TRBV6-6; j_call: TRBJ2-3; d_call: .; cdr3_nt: TGTGCCAGCAGTTACTCAGTTACAGCTAGCACAGATACGCAGTATTTT; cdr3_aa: CASSYSVTASTDTQYF
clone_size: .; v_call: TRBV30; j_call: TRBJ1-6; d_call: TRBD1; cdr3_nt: TGTGCCTGGACGCCCGGGACAGGCCTAAATTCACCCCTCCACTTT; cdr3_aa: CAWTPGTGLNSPLHF
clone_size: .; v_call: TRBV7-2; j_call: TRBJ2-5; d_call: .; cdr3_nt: TGTGCCAGCAGCTTGGAGGGGGGGCGGGAGACCCAGTACTTC; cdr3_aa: CASSLEGGRETQYF
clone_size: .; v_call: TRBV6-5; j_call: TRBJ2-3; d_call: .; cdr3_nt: TGTGCCAGCAGTTACCAGGGTGGAGATACGCAGTATTTT; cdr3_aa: CASSYQGGDTQYF
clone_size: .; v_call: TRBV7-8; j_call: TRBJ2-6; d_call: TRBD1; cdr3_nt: TGTGCCAGCAGCCATGGGAAGGGGGCACTTGGGGCCAACGTCCTGACTTTC; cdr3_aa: CASSHGKGALGANVLTF
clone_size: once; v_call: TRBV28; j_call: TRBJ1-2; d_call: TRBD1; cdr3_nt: TGTGCCAGCAGTTCAACCGGACAGGGGACCTATGGCTACACCTTC; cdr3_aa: CASSSTGQGTYGYTF
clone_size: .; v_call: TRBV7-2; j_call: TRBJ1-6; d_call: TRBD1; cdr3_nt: TGTGCCAGCAGCTTAGCAACCGGGACAGCTAATTCACCCCTCCACTTT; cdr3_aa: CASSLATGTANSPLHF
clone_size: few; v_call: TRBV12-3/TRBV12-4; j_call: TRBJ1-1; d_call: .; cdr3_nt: TGTGCCAGCAGTTTCGGGGAGGGCCTGGAAGCTTTCTTT; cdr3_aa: CASSFGEGLEAFF
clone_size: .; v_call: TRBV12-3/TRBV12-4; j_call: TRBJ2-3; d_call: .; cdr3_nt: TGTGCCAGCAGTAAAAGCGAAGATACGCAGTATTTT; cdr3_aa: CASSKSEDTQYF
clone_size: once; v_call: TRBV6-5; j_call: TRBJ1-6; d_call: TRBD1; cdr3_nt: TGTGCCAGCAGTCCCGGACAGGCTTCACCCCTCCACTTT; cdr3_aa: CASSPGQASPLHF
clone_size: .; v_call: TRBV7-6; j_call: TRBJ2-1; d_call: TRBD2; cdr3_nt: TGTGCCAGCAGCTTAGCGAATCCGGGACTAGCGGGCCGTGCCCATGAGCAGTTCTTC; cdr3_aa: CASSLANPGLAGRAHEQFF
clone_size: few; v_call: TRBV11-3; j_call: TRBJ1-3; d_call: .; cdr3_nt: TGTGCCAGCAGCTCAGGACTAACTGGAAACACCATATATTTT; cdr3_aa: CASSSGLTGNTIYF
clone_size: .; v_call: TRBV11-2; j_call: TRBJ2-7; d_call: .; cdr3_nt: TGTGCCAGCAGCCCCCCGCGCTACGAGCAGTACTTC; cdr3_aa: CASSPPRYEQYF
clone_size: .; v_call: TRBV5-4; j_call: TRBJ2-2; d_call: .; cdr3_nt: TGTGCTTCAAAAGGGGATGTGGGCACCGGGGAGCTGTTTTTT; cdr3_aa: CASKGDVGTGELFF
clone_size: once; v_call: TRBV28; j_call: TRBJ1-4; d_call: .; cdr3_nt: TGTGCCAGCAGTCCAGGCCCCGGGGAAGGAAAACTGTTTTTT; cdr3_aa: CASSPGPGEGKLFF
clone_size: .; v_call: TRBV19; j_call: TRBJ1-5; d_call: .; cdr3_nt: TGTGCCAGTACTCTTAGTGCGGGTTATAGCAATCAGCCCCAGCATTTT; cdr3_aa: CASTLSAGYSNQPQHF
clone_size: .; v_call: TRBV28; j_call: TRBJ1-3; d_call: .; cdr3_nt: TGTGCCAGCAGTTTTTCGAGTTACACCATATATTTT; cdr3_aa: CASSFSSYTIYF
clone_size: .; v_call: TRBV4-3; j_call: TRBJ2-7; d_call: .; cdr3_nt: TGCGCCAGCAGCCAAAAGACAGGCGGCTCCTACGAGCAGTACTTC; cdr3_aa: CASSQKTGGSYEQYF
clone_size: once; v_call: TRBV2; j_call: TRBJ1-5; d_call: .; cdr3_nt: TGTGCCAGCAACCCCCGGGGCAATCAGCCCCAGCATTTT; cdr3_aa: CASNPRGNQPQHF
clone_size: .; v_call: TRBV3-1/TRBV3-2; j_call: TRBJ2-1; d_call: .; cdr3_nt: TGTGCCAGCAGCCAAGGACATCTCTCATACAATGAGCAGTTCTTC; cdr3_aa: CASSQGHLSYNEQFF
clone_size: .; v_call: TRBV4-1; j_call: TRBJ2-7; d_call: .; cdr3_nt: TGCGCCAGCAGCCAAGATTCGGGGGTGAGGACAACTTACGAGCAGTACTTC; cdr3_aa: CASSQDSGVRTTYEQYF
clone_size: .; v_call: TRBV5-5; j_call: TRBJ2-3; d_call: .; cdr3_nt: TGTGCCAGCAGCTTTGATTGGCAAGATACGCAGTATTTT; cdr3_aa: CASSFDWQDTQYF
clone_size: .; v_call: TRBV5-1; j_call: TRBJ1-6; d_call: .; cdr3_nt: TGCGCCAGCAGACTCTCGGGGGATTCACCCCTCCACTTT; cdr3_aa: CASRLSGDSPLHF
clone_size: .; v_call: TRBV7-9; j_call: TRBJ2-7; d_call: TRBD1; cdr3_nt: TGTGCCAGCAGCTACGGACAGGGGGAGGCGGACGAGCAGTACTTC; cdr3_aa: CASSYGQGEADEQYF
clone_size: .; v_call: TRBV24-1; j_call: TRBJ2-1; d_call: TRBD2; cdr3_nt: TGTGCCACCAGTGATTCGCGGGGGGGGCCCTACAATGAGCAGTTCTTC; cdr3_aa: CATSDSRGGPYNEQFF
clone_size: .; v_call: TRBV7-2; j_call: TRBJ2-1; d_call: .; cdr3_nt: TGTGCCAGCAGCTTAGTGACGGAGGATGAGCAGTTCTTC; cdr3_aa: CASSLVTEDEQFF